The 3 T cell receptor beta chains presented below share a single source sample, sequenced in a study of persistence of HIV-infected CD4 T cells. This nonspecific control used anti-CD3/anti-CD28 bead stimulation of CD4+ T cells. Sorting of responding CD4+ T cells relied on upregulated CD40 ligand together with CD69. The immunoSEQ assay was version 4, run in survey mode. Assay used: immunoSEQ multiplex PCR; TCRdb lists only in-frame clones, some missing. The sample holds 35,000 to 55,000 clones; 89% are singletons and the top ten take over 0.9%. These receptors have no known antigen. This sample comprised CD4+ T cells sorted from PBMCs after 18-hour stimulation, obtained from a patient who received antiretroviral therapy. The receptor source for this set is an adult man with HIV who was CMV-seropositive.

J is TRBJ1-1 and V is TRBV24-1, with D possibly matching TRBD1 (5 bases). This CDR3 spans 13 amino acids. The germline gives CDR1 KGHDR, CDR2 SFDVKD. Trimming shortened V by 7 bases and J by 0 bases, and 8 bases separated the two germline ends. CDR3 sequence (DNA): TGTGCCACCAGGGGGCGGTTGAACACTGAAGCTTTCTTT. Translation: CATRGRLNTEAFF.

This rearrangement joins TRBV4-1 to TRBJ1-2; possible D gene TRBD1, 5 bases. V was trimmed by 0 bases and J by 5 bases, leaving 13 bases between them. The CDR3 has 15 amino acids. The germline V gene encodes CDR1 MGHRA and CDR2 YSYEKL. CDR3 region: CASSQDRQPTYGYTF. CDR3 DNA: TGCGCCAGCAGCCAAGATCGACAGCCTACGTATGGCTACACCTTC.

This clone was observed a few times. The chain joins TRBV9 to TRBJ1-1; D gene uncertain. This CDR3 contains 14 residues. V was pared by 0 bases and J by 1 base, with 7 bases between. The germline gives CDR1 SGDLS, CDR2 YYNGEE. The CDR3 sequence is CASSVATANTEAFF. As DNA, the CDR3 is TGTGCCAGCAGCGTAGCAACAGCGAACACTGAAGCTTTCTTT.